This entry lists 18 T cell receptor beta chains sequenced from one sample in a study of radiation and T cells in renal cell carcinoma. The time point was: blood 4 weeks post-SBRT, at nephrectomy. The treatment denotes: 15 Gy SBRT to primary tumor, nephrectomy 4 weeks later. Profiling relied on immunoSEQ multiplex PCR, and the TCRdb table lists in-frame clones only, not all of them. In the table there are about 170,000 clones, 88% of which are singletons. Source: blood, taken from a patient whose treatment included radiotherapy and nephrectomy. These TCRs come from a woman aged 45-65 years with renal cell carcinoma.

The V call is TRBV29-1, the J call TRBJ1-1; D remains unclear. The CDR3 spans 11 residues. Trimming left V 6 bases short and J 6 bases short, with 11 bases between. Looked up from germline, CDR1 is SQVTM and CDR2 is ANQGSEA. The CDR3 sequence is CSVATFSEAFF. In DNA, the CDR3 is TGCAGCGTCGCGACGTTCTCTGAAGCTTTCTTT.

The chain couples TRBV2 to TRBJ2-5, with no clear D. CDR3 length equals 14 residues. V dropped 7 bases and J dropped 3 bases, with 15 bases sitting between them. The germline V gene has CDR1 SNHLY and CDR2 FYNNEI. Written as DNA, the CDR3 is TGTGCCAGCATTAGGGCTATGGGAAAAGAGACCCAGTACTTC. Its protein product is CASIRAMGKETQYF.

The rearrangement uses TRBV11-2 and TRBJ2-1; 11 nucleotides align to TRBD2. The CDR3 consists of 15 residues. The ends lost 3 bases at V and 5 bases at J; junction bases unmatched: 3. The germline V gene encodes CDR1 SGHAT and CDR2 FQNNGV. CDR3 sequence (DNA): TGTGCCAGCAGCTTGGCTAGCGGGGGGAACAATGAGCAGTTCTTC. Encoded protein: CASSLASGGNNEQFF.

This clone was counted only a few times. The chain joins TRBV29-1 to TRBJ1-1, with D hard to call. CDR1 SQVTM and CDR2 ANQGSEA come from the germline V gene. The length of the CDR3 is 13 residues. Trimming shortened V by 3 bases and J by 0 bases, and 8 bases separated the two germline ends. CDR3: CSVERPLNTEAFF. CDR3 DNA sequence: TGCAGCGTTGAGAGGCCCCTGAACACTGAAGCTTTCTTT. Filled out from reference TRBV29-1 and TRBJ1-1, the complete variable domain reads SAVISQKPSRDICQRGTSLTIQCQVDSQVTMMFWYRQQPGQSLTLIATANQGSEATYESGFVIDKFPISRPNLTFSTLTVSNMSPEDSSIYLCSVERPLNTEAFFGQGTRLTVV.

The chain is built from TRBV11-3 and TRBJ2-2; 7 bases line up with TRBD1. The germline V gene encodes CDR1 SGHNT and CDR2 YENEEA. V gave up 4 bases and J gave up 6 bases; unmatched junction bases: 5. This CDR3 comprises 14 residues. CDR3 sequence: CASSWDSIAGELFF. The CDR3 DNA is TGTGCCAGCAGCTGGGACAGTATAGCCGGGGAGCTGTTTTTT.

The CDR3 spells CASSSVGGYGYTF. CDR3 nucleotide sequence: TGTGCCAGCAGCTCGGTTGGGGGCTATGGCTACACCTTC. The chain recombines TRBV11-2 with TRBJ1-2; the D gene is possibly TRBD1 (5 bases). Germline V gives CDR1 SGHAT, CDR2 FQNNGV. V was pared by 4 bases and J by 4 bases, with 10 bases between. The CDR3 contains 13 residues.

The genes are TRBV7-8 and TRBJ1-4; 7 positions agree with TRBD1. Germline lookup yields CDR1 SGHVS and CDR2 FQNEAQ. Trimming cost V 5 bases and J 3 bases; bases outside gene matches: 6. The CDR3 has 15 residues. The CDR3 bases are TGTGCCAGCAGCCCGAGGGGGCTCGCTAATGAAAAACTGTTTTTT. It specifies CASSPRGLANEKLFF.

The V and J genes are TRBV10-1 and TRBJ1-1; D gene ambiguous. Germline CDR1 is WNHNN and CDR2 is SYGVQD (reference sequence). The CDR3 loop spans 12 amino acids. Trimming pared 0 bases from V and 13 bases from J, leaving 12 bases between. This CDR3 is CASSESPGEVFF. CDR3 coding DNA: TGCGCCAGCAGTGAGTCCCCGGGCGAGGTTTTCTTT.

V gene TRBV5-5 combines with J gene TRBJ1-1; 9 nucleotides match TRBD1. This CDR3 comprises 13 residues. The germline gives CDR1 SGHKS, CDR2 YYEKEE (reference sequence). The junction had 3 bases not matched to a gene; V was cut back by 1 base and J by 8 bases. CDR3 sequence: CASSLSGQGEAFF. The CDR3 DNA sequence: TGTGCCAGCAGCTTGTCGGGACAGGGAGAAGCTTTCTTT.

This chain links TRBV11-1 with TRBJ2-5; possible D gene TRBD1, 5 bases. Germline V gives CDR1 SGHAT, CDR2 FQDESV (reference sequence). The CDR3 is made up of 19 amino acids. Trimming pared 5 bases from V and 4 bases from J, leaving 29 bases between. The CDR3 DNA reads as TGTGCCAGCAGCCTCTTGACAGCCCACCGTATCGAGGACCGAGAGACCCAGTACTTC. Its protein is CASSLLTAHRIEDRETQYF.

V usage is TRBV7-3 and J usage is TRBJ1-2, with 10 bases identical to TRBD1. The germline V gene encodes CDR1 SGHTA and CDR2 FQGTGA. There are 17 residues in the CDR3. V dropped 1 base and J dropped 1; count of bases not matched to a gene: 6. DNA for the CDR3: TGTGCCAGCAGCTTAATCGCCGGGACAGGGGATAACTATGGCTACACCTTC. It yields the protein CASSLIAGTGDNYGYTF.

The chain carries TRBV10-3 and TRBJ2-3; 11 nucleotides match TRBD2. CDR1 ENHRY and CDR2 SYGVKD come from the germline V gene. V was pared by 0 bases and J by 2 bases, with 10 bases of the junction left unmatched. This CDR3 spans 19 amino acids. The CDR3 loop is CAISESPDPGLAATDTQYF. The CDR3 nucleotides are TGTGCCATCAGTGAGTCGCCCGATCCGGGACTAGCGGCCACAGATACGCAGTATTTT.

This clone has just one count. The rearrangement links TRBV9 to TRBJ2-3; 8 bases are shared with TRBD1. Trimming at V came to 3 bases and at J to 5 bases, leaving 11 bases not matched to a gene. The CDR3 spans 16 residues. Germline CDR1 SGDLS, CDR2 YYNGEE. The CDR3 coding sequence is TGTGCCAGCAGCGCCTCCGGGACAGGTTATCAAGATACGCAGTATTTT. Residues: CASSASGTGYQDTQYF.

The V and J genes are TRBV19 and TRBJ2-7, with 9 bases identical to TRBD1. The CDR3 is 14 residues long. V gave up 6 bases and J gave up 4 bases; unmatched junction bases: 7. Germline loops: CDR1 LNHDA, CDR2 SQIVND (reference sequence). Written as DNA, the CDR3 is TGTGCCAGTAGCCAGCGGGACAGGGCTTACGAGCAGTACTTC. It is translated as CASSQRDRAYEQYF.

V and J are TRBV9 and TRBJ2-7, with 12 bases aligning to TRBD1. CDR1 SGDLS and CDR2 YYNGEE come from the germline V gene. CDR3 length equals 16 residues. After removal of 4 bases from V and 6 bases from J, the junction contained 11 bases not matched to a gene. CDR3 residues: CASSFSSGTGGSEQYF. CDR3 nucleotide sequence: TGTGCCAGCAGCTTCTCATCCGGGACAGGGGGCAGCGAGCAGTACTTC.

This clone was seen a handful of times. The chain employs TRBV2 and TRBJ1-2; D may be TRBD1 (5 bases). Between the trimmed V and J ends, which lost 6 bases and 9 bases, there was a span of 14 bases. In germline, CDR1 is SNHLY, CDR2 FYNNEI. The CDR3 runs 12 residues. The CDR3 spells CASSAGFPSYTF. CDR3 coding DNA: TGTGCCAGCAGCGCAGGGTTCCCGAGCTACACCTTC. Using reference TRBV2 and TRBJ1-2 for the parts outside the CDR3, the full variable domain is EPEVTQTPSHQVTQMGQEVILRCVPISNHLYFYWYRQILGQKVEFLVSFYNNEISEKSEIFDDQFSVERPDGSNFTLKIRSTKLEDSAMYFCASSAGFPSYTFGSGTRLTVV.

The chain couples TRBV19 to TRBJ1-2; 9 bases are shared with TRBD1. CDR3 length: 18 amino acids. CDR1 LNHDA and CDR2 SQIVND come from the germline V gene (reference sequence). The trim removed 10 bases at V and 1 base at J, leaving 19 bases unmatched. Here the CDR3 reads CATQNLPGQGGFNYGYTF. The CDR3 nucleotides read TGTGCCACCCAAAACCTTCCGGGACAGGGAGGCTTTAACTATGGCTACACCTTC.

This clone was picked up a small number of times. This chain uses TRBV7-9 with TRBJ1-4, with unresolved D. This CDR3 region has 13 residues. V dropped 6 bases and J dropped 1 base, with 6 bases sitting between them. Germline CDR1 and CDR2: SEHNR and FQNEAQ (reference sequence). The CDR3 DNA reads as TGTGCCAGCAGGGGGTTAACTAATGAAAAACTGTTTTTT. Protein: CASRGLTNEKLFF.